This T cell receptor (beta chain) was identified during a study of OX40 agonist ivuxolimab in advanced cancers. Across the study: It was ivuxolimab, an agonistic anti-OX40 (CD134) antibody, that patients were treated with. Study results and limitations: Fewer expanded clones were found on average in CD4+ than in CD8+ T cells. Some of the nonresponding patients also showed low levels of normalized T-cell clonal expansion.

The V end was cut by 2 bases, the J end by 1 base, with 8 bases between. Germline V gives CDR1 MGHRA, CDR2 YSYEKL. CDR3 length equals 14 residues. Clones were read by immunoSEQ multiplex PCR, and TCRdb kept only the in-frame ones, dropping some. The data hold approximately 94,000 clones, with around 90% observed a single time. Comment on this clone: The target antigen is unknown.

This chain connects TRBV4-1 to TRBJ2-5; D unresolved. The receptor's source is an adult with an advanced solid tumor such as melanoma, head and neck, liver or kidney cancer. The sequencing here drew on CD4+ or CD8+ T cells sorted from blood, taken in a trial of the OX40 agonist ivuxolimab. DNA of the CDR3: TGCGCCAGCAGCCAACAATTTCCCCAAGAGACCCAGTACTTC. Its protein is CASSQQFPQETQYF.